This passage covers 4 T cell receptor beta chains from one sample sequenced in a study of control samples from healthy donors and cancer patients. Profiled with immunoSEQ multiplex PCR; TCRdb holds only in-frame clones, not every one. The table has more than 85,000 clones, roughly 84% seen once. Sequenced sample: PBMCs. Every receptor here comes from a man aged 65 to 85 with lung cancer.

The chain uses TRBV5-1 and TRBJ2-7; 9 nucleotides align to TRBD2. After removal of 4 bases from V and 0 bases from J, the junction contained 11 bases not matched to a gene. CDR1 is SGHRS and CDR2 is YFSETQ in the germline V gene. The CDR3 is 17 amino acids. The DNA of the CDR3 is TGCGCCAGCAGCCCCCTTAAGACTAGCGGTATCTCCTACGAGCAGTACTTC. Translating it yields CASSPLKTSGISYEQYF.

This sequence joins TRBV9 and TRBJ2-3; 9 bases are a match to TRBD1. Germline V CDR1 and CDR2: SGDLS, YYNGEE. The CDR3 runs 14 residues. Germline trimming cut 3 bases from V and 5 bases from J; bases unmatched to any gene: 4. The CDR3: CASSEQGAVDTQYF. CDR3 nucleotides: TGTGCCAGCAGCGAACAGGGGGCCGTAGATACGCAGTATTTT.

This clone was detected only a few times. The rearrangement links TRBV5-4 to TRBJ1-2; D remains ambiguous. The CDR3 runs to 13 residues. The germline CDR1 and CDR2 sequences are SGHNT and YYREEE (reference sequence). Trimming removed 0 bases from V and 4 bases from J, with 7 bases in between. CDR3 residues: CASSLGGAYGYTF. Written as DNA, the CDR3 is TGTGCCAGCAGCTTGGGGGGTGCCTATGGCTACACCTTC.

V is TRBV5-1 and J is TRBJ2-6; D unresolved. Germline V gene sequence: CDR1 SGHRS, CDR2 YFSETQ. The V end was cut by 0 bases, the J end by 2 bases, with 12 bases between. The CDR3 is 17 amino acids. CDR3 sequence: CASSLGPTLPGANVLTF. The CDR3 DNA is TGCGCCAGCAGCTTGGGTCCTACCCTCCCTGGGGCCAACGTCCTGACTTTC.